Listed below are T cell receptor beta chains from one sample, sequenced in a study of blood T cells in healthy people across ages. TCRdb passed the 5' RACE reads through MiXCR, listing each CDR3 protein once. The sample records about 930,000 distinct CDR3 sequences, almost 30% being singletons. This sample also belongs to another study, concerning T cells of mothers and their children.

The sequencing input was blood. These receptors were collected from a woman aged 40 to 55 in good health. The CDR3 runs from the conserved cysteine through the conserved F or W. A D gene is named only where the DNA matches it firmly. Clone size appears in some rows only: once, few, many, or a class for an expanded clone.

V gene: TRBV11-2; clone size: few; J gene: TRBJ1-2; D gene: TRBD1; CDR3 DNA: TGTGCCAGCAGCGACGGGACAGGGGGGTATGGCTGCACCTTC; CDR3 protein: CASSDGTGGYGCTF
V gene: TRBV7-2; clone size: once; J gene: TRBJ1-5; D gene: -; CDR3 DNA: TGTGCCAGCAGCCTCCGGGACGGTGGGCAGCCCCAGCATTTT; CDR3 protein: CASSLRDGGQPQHF
V gene: TRBV5-1; clone size: many; J gene: TRBJ2-4; D gene: -; CDR3 DNA: TGCGCCAGCAGCTTGGATCCGACCAAAAACATTCAGTACTTC; CDR3 protein: CASSLDPTKNIQYF
V gene: TRBV11-1; clone size: few; J gene: TRBJ2-5; D gene: -; CDR3 DNA: TGTGCCAGCAGCTCCCTCAGGGGGGGAGAGACCCAGTACTTC; CDR3 protein: CASSSLRGGETQYF
V gene: TRBV4-1; clone size: many; J gene: TRBJ2-1; D gene: -; CDR3 DNA: TGCGCCAGCAGCCAAGATTGGGGCGAGAACAATGAGCAGTTCTTC; CDR3 protein: CASSQDWGENNEQFF
V gene: TRBV27; clone size: -; J gene: TRBJ1-2; D gene: TRBD1; CDR3 DNA: TGTGCCAGCAGTTCCCCCCGGGACAGGGGACCCCATGGCTACACCTTC; CDR3 protein: CASSSPRDRGPHGYTF
V gene: TRBV29-1; clone size: -; J gene: TRBJ2-7; D gene: TRBD2; CDR3 DNA: TGCAGCGTTGAAGATCTAAGCGGGAGCTACTACGAGCAGTACTTC; CDR3 protein: CSVEDLSGSYYEQYF
V gene: TRBV20-1; clone size: many; J gene: TRBJ2-6; D gene: -; CDR3 DNA: TGCAGTGCTACGGGACGGTCAATCTCTGGGGCCAACGTCCTGACTTTC; CDR3 protein: CSATGRSISGANVLTF
V gene: TRBV12-3/TRBV12-4; clone size: -; J gene: TRBJ2-3; D gene: -; CDR3 DNA: TGTGCCAGCAGAGAACGGAGCACAGATACGCAGTATTTT; CDR3 protein: CASRERSTDTQYF
V gene: TRBV20-1; clone size: few; J gene: TRBJ2-6; D gene: -; CDR3 DNA: TGCAGTGCTTGGGGATCGGTAGGGAGGAGGGGTTGGTCGTCTGGGGCCAACGTCCTGACTTTC; CDR3 protein: CSAWGSVGRRGWSSGANVLTF
V gene: TRBV9; clone size: -; J gene: TRBJ1-2; D gene: TRBD1; CDR3 DNA: TGTGCCAGCAGCGCCTCCCCTCAAAACAGGGGGCGGGATGGCTACACCTTC; CDR3 protein: CASSASPQNRGRDGYTF
V gene: TRBV7-2; clone size: few; J gene: TRBJ2-1; D gene: -; CDR3 DNA: TGTGCCAGCAGCTTGTTGCAGGGTAATTACAATGAGCAGTTCTTC; CDR3 protein: CASSLLQGNYNEQFF
V gene: TRBV27; clone size: -; J gene: TRBJ1-5; D gene: -; CDR3 DNA: TGTGCCAGCAGTTTGACACCTAATCAGCCCCAGCATTTT; CDR3 protein: CASSLTPNQPQHF
V gene: TRBV29-1; clone size: -; J gene: TRBJ2-3; D gene: -; CDR3 DNA: TGCAGCGCCATGCAGGGCTCCGGCACAGATACGCAGTATTTT; CDR3 protein: CSAMQGSGTDTQYF
V gene: TRBV19; clone size: -; J gene: TRBJ2-4; D gene: -; CDR3 DNA: TGTGCCAGTAGTATCGCCCTTTACAATGAGCAGTACTTC; CDR3 protein: CASSIALYNEQYF
V gene: TRBV6-1; clone size: -; J gene: TRBJ2-7; D gene: TRBD1; CDR3 DNA: TGTGCCAGCAGGCCTAGTATTGGGACAGGGGGCGGGTACGAGCAGTACTTC; CDR3 protein: CASRPSIGTGGGYEQYF
V gene: TRBV4-2; clone size: -; J gene: TRBJ2-7; D gene: TRBD1; CDR3 DNA: TGTGCCAGCAGCCAAGAGCGGACAGGGGGCTACGAGCAGTACTTC; CDR3 protein: CASSQERTGGYEQYF
V gene: TRBV20-1; clone size: -; J gene: TRBJ1-1; D gene: -; CDR3 DNA: TGCAGTCATGTACGGGGAGCTGACACTGAAGCTTTCTTT; CDR3 protein: CSHVRGADTEAFF
V gene: TRBV7-2; clone size: -; J gene: TRBJ2-1; D gene: TRBD2; CDR3 DNA: TGTGCCAGCAGCCCGCCCGGGGCGGGAGGGATCTCCTACAATGAGCAGTTCTTC; CDR3 protein: CASSPPGAGGISYNEQFF
V gene: TRBV12-3/TRBV12-4; clone size: -; J gene: TRBJ1-2; D gene: -; CDR3 DNA: TGTGCCAGCAGTTTAAGGTTAGGGGCGTATGTCTATGGCTACACCTTC; CDR3 protein: CASSLRLGAYVYGYTF
V gene: TRBV7-6; clone size: -; J gene: TRBJ1-3; D gene: -; CDR3 DNA: TGTGCCAGCAGCTTAGCGCCTTCAACACAGACAGGCTCTGGAAACACCATATATTTT; CDR3 protein: CASSLAPSTQTGSGNTIYF
V gene: TRBV5-1; clone size: -; J gene: TRBJ2-5; D gene: -; CDR3 DNA: TGCGCCAGCAGCACCGGGACACAGGCCCTTGACTATGAGCAGTACTTC; CDR3 protein: CASSTGTQALDYEQYF
V gene: TRBV5-1; clone size: many; J gene: TRBJ1-1; D gene: -; CDR3 DNA: TGCGCCAGCAGCTTCGAGGGGGACACTGAAGCTTTCTTT; CDR3 protein: CASSFEGDTEAFF
V gene: TRBV5-1; clone size: few; J gene: TRBJ2-7; D gene: TRBD1; CDR3 DNA: TGCGCCAGCAATTCCGGGACAGCGAACTCCTACGAGCAGTACTTC; CDR3 protein: CASNSGTANSYEQYF
V gene: TRBV6-6; clone size: few; J gene: TRBJ2-2; D gene: TRBD2; CDR3 DNA: TGTGCCAGCAGTCAATTACTAGCGGGCACCGGGGAGCTGTTTTTT; CDR3 protein: CASSQLLAGTGELFF
V gene: TRBV28; clone size: few; J gene: TRBJ2-5; D gene: TRBD1; CDR3 DNA: TGTGCCAGCAGTTCGGGACAGGGAGGATCTGAGGAGCAGTACTTC; CDR3 protein: CASSSGQGGSEEQYF
V gene: TRBV20-1; clone size: many; J gene: TRBJ2-3; D gene: TRBD2; CDR3 DNA: TGCAGTGCTGGAGGACTAATGACTAGCGGGTCATCAGATACGCAGTATTTT; CDR3 protein: CSAGGLMTSGSSDTQYF
V gene: TRBV7-2; clone size: few; J gene: TRBJ2-4; D gene: -; CDR3 DNA: TGTACCAGCAGCCCCCCGGCAGGGAACATTCAGTACTTC; CDR3 protein: CTSSPPAGNIQYF
V gene: TRBV4-3; clone size: many; J gene: TRBJ2-1; D gene: -; CDR3 DNA: TGCGCCAGCAGCCAAGATCGAGTCGGGGCCTCCTCCTACAATGAGCAGTTCTTC; CDR3 protein: CASSQDRVGASSYNEQFF
V gene: TRBV12-3/TRBV12-4; clone size: -; J gene: TRBJ2-7; D gene: TRBD2; CDR3 DNA: TGTGCCAGCAGTTTAGCCCGGACTAGCATGGGGCACGAGCAGTACTTC; CDR3 protein: CASSLARTSMGHEQYF
V gene: TRBV20-1; clone size: few; J gene: TRBJ2-7; D gene: TRBD1; CDR3 DNA: TGCAGTGCCCAGGGACAGGGTGAGGTTATCGAGCAGTACTTC; CDR3 protein: CSAQGQGEVIEQYF
V gene: TRBV28; clone size: once; J gene: TRBJ2-1; D gene: TRBD2; CDR3 DNA: TGTGCCAGCAGTCCCCGACTAGCGGGGCATATGAATGAGCAGCTCTTC; CDR3 protein: CASSPRLAGHMNEQLF
V gene: TRBV13; clone size: -; J gene: TRBJ1-4; D gene: -; CDR3 DNA: TGTGCCAGCAGCTTCCGGGGGCAGGACAGAGATGAAAAGCTGTTTTTT; CDR3 protein: CASSFRGQDRDEKLFF
V gene: TRBV4-2; clone size: many; J gene: TRBJ2-7; D gene: TRBD2; CDR3 DNA: TGTGCCAGCAGCCAACCCAGACTAGCGGAGAGCTCCTACGAGCAGTACTTC; CDR3 protein: CASSQPRLAESSYEQYF
V gene: TRBV29-1; clone size: -; J gene: TRBJ2-3; D gene: -; CDR3 DNA: TGCAGCGTTGGTAACTCTGCAGATACGCAGTATTTT; CDR3 protein: CSVGNSADTQYF
V gene: TRBV7-2; clone size: -; J gene: TRBJ2-7; D gene: -; CDR3 DNA: TGTGCCAGCAGCTTGATTACAGGGTCTGGCGAGCAGTACTTC; CDR3 protein: CASSLITGSGEQYF
V gene: TRBV3-1; clone size: -; J gene: TRBJ1-1; D gene: TRBD1; CDR3 DNA: TGTGCCAGCAGCCAAGCCACAGGGGGCAGGGAAGCTTTCTTT; CDR3 protein: CASSQATGGREAFF
V gene: TRBV5-1; clone size: -; J gene: TRBJ2-7; D gene: TRBD2; CDR3 DNA: TGCGCCAGCAGCTCCCAGACTAGCGGGGGGACCTACGAGCAGTACTTC; CDR3 protein: CASSSQTSGGTYEQYF
V gene: TRBV28; clone size: -; J gene: TRBJ2-7; D gene: TRBD1; CDR3 DNA: TGTGCCAGCAACCCCGCCGCCGGGACAGGGCCCTACGAGCAGTACTTC; CDR3 protein: CASNPAAGTGPYEQYF
V gene: TRBV7-2; clone size: few; J gene: TRBJ1-6; D gene: -; CDR3 DNA: TGTGCCAGCAGCACCGGGCTTAAAGGGTATTCACCCCTCCACTTT; CDR3 protein: CASSTGLKGYSPLHF
V gene: TRBV5-1; clone size: few; J gene: TRBJ2-5; D gene: -; CDR3 DNA: TGCGCCAGCAGCTCCACCCCCTTCCAAGAGACCCAGTACTTC; CDR3 protein: CASSSTPFQETQYF
V gene: TRBV5-1; clone size: -; J gene: TRBJ2-5; D gene: -; CDR3 DNA: TGCGCCAGCAGAGTAATTGGGGGGAATTCGTACCAAGAGACCCAGTACTTC; CDR3 protein: CASRVIGGNSYQETQYF
V gene: TRBV6-6; clone size: -; J gene: TRBJ2-3; D gene: -; CDR3 DNA: TGTGCCAGCAGAGGGGACGGCTGGTGGTATTTT; CDR3 protein: CASRGDGWWYF
V gene: TRBV18; clone size: -; J gene: TRBJ2-3; D gene: TRBD1; CDR3 DNA: TGTGCCAGCTCACCATCATGGACAGGGAGCACAGATACGCAGTATTTT; CDR3 protein: CASSPSWTGSTDTQYF
V gene: TRBV28; clone size: many; J gene: TRBJ2-7; D gene: TRBD2; CDR3 DNA: TGTGCCAGCAGAAGACTGGGACTACTCAACGAGCAGTACTTC; CDR3 protein: CASRRLGLLNEQYF
V gene: TRBV28; clone size: -; J gene: TRBJ1-2; D gene: -; CDR3 DNA: TGCGCCAGCAGTTTAAGGTACAGGGCGGCTGGCTACACCTTC; CDR3 protein: CASSLRYRAAGYTF
V gene: TRBV7-6; clone size: -; J gene: TRBJ2-3; D gene: TRBD2; CDR3 DNA: TGTGCCAGCAGCGATGCGGGGGGGCGATACACAGCTACGCAGTATTTT; CDR3 protein: CASSDAGGRYTATQYF
V gene: TRBV20-1; clone size: many; J gene: TRBJ2-7; D gene: -; CDR3 DNA: TGCATAGCCCCGGGGGTTATCGGGGAGCAGTACTTC; CDR3 protein: CIAPGVIGEQYF
V gene: TRBV7-2; clone size: many; J gene: TRBJ2-7; D gene: -; CDR3 DNA: TGTGCCAGCAGGAGTCAATACGAGCAGTACTTC; CDR3 protein: CASRSQYEQYF
V gene: TRBV9; clone size: few; J gene: TRBJ2-1; D gene: -; CDR3 DNA: TGTGCCAGCAGCGCCCGGGACGGTCCCTACAATGAGCAGTTCTTC; CDR3 protein: CASSARDGPYNEQFF
V gene: TRBV4-3; clone size: -; J gene: TRBJ2-1; D gene: -; CDR3 DNA: TGCGCCAGCAGGGCTCAGGGGTCCGATGAGCAGTTCTTC; CDR3 protein: CASRAQGSDEQFF